The 7 T cell receptor beta chains in this list originate from one sample, sequenced in a study of beta chain features in type 1 diabetes listed by TCRdb under 2018. Results the study describes overall, beyond this receptor: In all four CD4+ subsets, TCRB CDR3 length was moderately but significantly shorter in type 1 diabetes patients.

Their specific antigens are unknown. Library method: the immunoSEQ multiplex PCR assay. The High Capacity cDNA Reverse Transcription Kit was used to reverse transcribe all of the isolated RNA, meaning that expressed TCRB transcripts were what got sequenced. The immuneACCESS repertoire file appears here via TCRdb, limited to in-frame rearrangements. These files lack a portion of the clones; in checked studies, under half of the deficit traces to unresolved V genes, and the cause of the others is not known. The sample records hundreds of thousands of clones, around 15% of which are singletons. About 0.02% of the sample belongs to the ten largest clones. Sample: naive CD4+ T cells from blood. In the paper's terms, the cell subset or site label means: true naive CD4+ T cells. The receptors shown here come from a man aged 18 to 29 with type 1 diabetes.

V is TRBV6-5 and J is TRBJ1-1, with D unresolved. Trimming cost V 8 bases and J 1 base, with 11 bases left between them. The CDR3 sequence is 13 residues long. Per germline, CDR1 MNHEY and CDR2 SVGAGI. The CDR3 loop reads CASGVFGNTEAFF. The CDR3 coding sequence is TGTGCCAGCGGAGTCTTCGGGAACACTGAAGCTTTCTTT.

This clone was counted only a few times. The CDR3 nucleotides read TGCAGCGTCGCGACCCTTCCCAGGGCTGCCTACGAGCAGTACTTC. This translates into CSVATLPRAAYEQYF. The chain combines TRBV29-1 with TRBJ2-7; weak D call: TRBD1 (5 bases). Between the trimmed V and J ends, which lost 6 bases and 2 bases, there was a span of 20 bases. The CDR3 is 15 residues long. The V gene's germline CDR1 is SQVTM and CDR2 ANQGSEA.

The V gene is TRBV19, the J gene TRBJ2-2, with 9 bases matching TRBD1. Per the germline V gene, CDR1 is LNHDA and CDR2 is SQIVND (reference sequence). V was clipped by 9 bases and J by 7 bases; unmatched bases: 6. The CDR3 consists of 13 residues. CDR3 amino acids: CASDRGSGGELFF. The CDR3 DNA sequence: TGTGCCAGCGACAGGGGGAGTGGCGGGGAGCTGTTTTTT.

The sample holds a few counts of this clone. The gene calls are TRBV6-1 and TRBJ2-7; tentatively, D is TRBD1 or TRBD2 (7 bases each). V was pared by 7 bases and J by 3 bases, with 19 bases between. This CDR3 region has 15 residues. Germline-derived CDR1 and CDR2 are MNHNS and SASEGT. The chain's CDR3 is CASIPGGGGDYEQYF. The CDR3 DNA reads TGTGCCAGCATCCCAGGGGGAGGGGGCGACTACGAGCAGTACTTC.

The chain carries TRBV6-1 and TRBJ1-4; the D is unclear. This CDR3 is built from 13 residues. From germline, CDR1 is MNHNS and CDR2 SASEGT. V gave up 11 bases and J gave up 2 bases, with 12 bases separating them. The CDR3 DNA is TGTGCCTCCGAGGCCAGGACTAATGAAAAACTGTTTTTT. It yields the protein CASEARTNEKLFF.

This clone was counted only a few times. The chain is built from TRBV30 and TRBJ1-3; 9 nucleotides align to TRBD1. Germline trimming cut 0 bases from V and 3 bases from J; bases unmatched to any gene: 3. The CDR3 has 15 residues. CDR1 GTSNPN and CDR2 SVGIG come from the germline V gene (reference sequence). The CDR3 region has the DNA TGTGCCTGGAGTGTACAGGGGGCAGGTGGAAACACCATATATTTT. The encoded protein is CAWSVQGAGGNTIYF.

The gene calls are TRBV29-1 and TRBJ2-2; D remains unclear. V was pared by 5 bases and J by 0 bases, with 16 bases between. The germline V gene has CDR1 SQVTM and CDR2 ANQGSEA. The CDR3 sequence is 16 residues long. CDR3 in amino acids: CSVRRSGDTNTGELFF. CDR3 nucleotides: TGCAGCGTTAGGCGGAGTGGGGATACGAACACCGGGGAGCTGTTTTTT.